These 15 T cell receptor beta chains were sequenced from one sample in a study of CD8+CD57+ T cells in acquired aplastic anemia. Genomic DNA, serving as template, underwent TCR beta VDJ and CDR3 profiling. TCRdb called the reads again in MiXCR, with one record for every CDR3 protein. Among some 47,000 distinct CDR3 sequences listed, 70% to 80% were seen once. The source material was sorted CD4+, CD8+, or CD8+CD57+ T cells (not recorded which) from PBMCs. These TCRs come from a human donor in good health, serving as a control.

Concerning this clonotype: The junction departs from the called germline gene at one end, perhaps through a read error. The chain employs TRBV29-1 and TRBJ1-1; the D is unclear. The germline gives CDR1 SQVTM, CDR2 ANQGSEA. This CDR3 is 14 amino acids long. CDR3 in DNA: TGCAGCGTCGAAGGTACATCAAGAGCCACTGAAGCTCTCTTT. This gives the protein CSVEGTSRATEALF.

This clonotype was picked up a small number of times. V and J are TRBV29-1 and TRBJ1-3; D is unresolved. The V and J ends lost 3 bases and 2 bases respectively, with 2 bases between them. The germline V gene has CDR1 SQVTM and CDR2 ANQGSEA. This CDR3 is 11 amino acids long. In DNA form, the CDR3 reads TGCAGCGTTGATGCTGGAAACACCATATATTTT. It is translated as CSVDAGNTIYF.

This chain uses TRBV12-3 or TRBV12-4 with TRBJ2-7; a weak D match, TRBD1 (6 bases). The CDR3 is made up of 13 amino acids. Trimming left V 9 bases short and J 4 bases short, with 16 bases between. The CDR3 DNA sequence: TGTGCCAGTCGGGACAACAGACAATACGAGCAGTACTTC. It is translated as CASRDNRQYEQYF.

The chain links TRBV19 to TRBJ1-2, with 9 bases that match TRBD1. This CDR3 has 14 residues. Germline CDR1 reads LNHDA; CDR2 reads SQIVND (reference sequence). The V gene end was trimmed by 5 bases and the J gene end by 6 bases; junction bases not matched to a gene: 7. CDR3 residues: CASSPGTGSNGYTF. CDR3 nucleotides: TGTGCCAGTAGTCCCGGGACAGGGTCTAATGGCTACACCTTC.

The rearrangement joins TRBV24-1 to TRBJ2-2, with D possibly TRBD1 on 5 matching bases. Germline loops: CDR1 KGHDR, CDR2 SFDVKD. Deletions cut 5 bases from V and 5 bases from J, with 8 bases between. The CDR3 totals 13 residues. CDR3: CATSAGQTGELFF. CDR3 sequence (DNA): TGTGCCACCAGTGCAGGGCAGACCGGGGAGCTGTTTTTT.

The chain uses TRBV20-1 and TRBJ2-7; D perhaps matches TRBD2 (7 bases). Trimming removed 1 base at V and 2 bases at J, with 15 bases between. The CDR3 length is 15 residues. Looked up from germline, CDR1 is DFQATT and CDR2 is SNEGSKA (reference sequence). DNA of the CDR3: TGCAGTGCTAGAGTTTGGAGGGAGGGGGCCTACGAGCAGTACTTC. This translates into CSARVWREGAYEQYF.

This clonotype was detected many times. The V call is TRBV12-3 or TRBV12-4, the J call TRBJ2-1, with D unresolved. The CDR3 consists of 13 residues. Trimming took off 3 bases at V and 4 bases at J, with 7 bases between the two ends. CDR3 protein: CASSFGDYNEQFF. The DNA for the CDR3 is TGTGCCAGCAGTTTTGGGGATTACAATGAGCAGTTCTTC.

The chain carries TRBV7-9 and TRBJ1-5; D is possibly TRBD1 (6 bases). V gave up 4 bases and J gave up 4 bases, with 11 bases separating them. Germline CDR1 SEHNR, CDR2 FQNEAQ (reference sequence). There are 14 residues in the CDR3. The CDR3 is CASSSRTENQPQHF. Written as DNA, the CDR3 is TGTGCCAGCAGCTCTCGGACAGAAAATCAGCCCCAGCATTTT.

The chain recombines TRBV7-9 with TRBJ1-3; no clear D gene. V lost 4 bases and J lost 2, with 9 bases in between. The germline CDR1 and CDR2 sequences are SEHNR and FQNEAQ (reference sequence). The length of the CDR3 is 14 residues. CDR3: CASSSDGTGNTIYF. The DNA of the CDR3 is TGTGCCAGCAGCTCGGACGGGACTGGAAACACCATATATTTT.

The chain is built from TRBV10-3 and TRBJ2-3; TRBD2 might be the D (5 bases). There are 14 residues in the CDR3. CDR1 is ENHRY and CDR2 is SYGVKD in the germline V gene. The V gene lost 0 bases and the J gene lost 4 bases, with 8 bases spanning the gap. The chain's CDR3 is CAISESSVPDTQYF. Written as DNA, the CDR3 is TGTGCCATCAGTGAGTCTAGCGTCCCAGATACGCAGTATTTT.

The chain links TRBV15 to TRBJ1-6; unclear D gene. V lost 0 bases, J lost 7 bases, and 4 bases lay in between. Germline V CDR1 and CDR2: LNHNV, YYDKDF (reference sequence). The CDR3 has 13 amino acids. The CDR3, as DNA: TGTGCCACCAGCAGAGAGGCAAATTCACCCCTCCACTTT. The encoded protein is CATSREANSPLHF.

The V call is TRBV29-1, the J call TRBJ2-7, with D perhaps matching TRBD1 or TRBD2 (5 bases each). The CDR3 loop spans 13 amino acids. V was cut by 8 bases and J by 1 base, with 15 bases left in between. Germline V CDR1 and CDR2: SQVTM, ANQGSEA. CDR3 amino acids: CSSFRDGSYEQYF. The DNA for the CDR3 is TGCAGCAGTTTCCGGGACGGATCCTACGAGCAGTACTTC.

This clonotype occurred a few times. CDR3 protein: CASSSYEQYF. The CDR3 DNA is TGTGCCAGCAGCTCTTACGAGCAGTACTTC. The chain combines TRBV2 with TRBJ2-7; D call uncertain. The CDR3 runs to 10 residues. Trimming cost V 6 bases and J 4 bases, with 4 bases left between them. The V gene's germline CDR1 is SNHLY and CDR2 FYNNEI.

The J gene is TRBJ1-2, the V gene TRBV20-1; 9 nucleotides agree with TRBD1. V shed 4 bases and J 11 bases; nucleotides not matched to a gene: 11. CDR3 length equals 13 residues. Germline loops: CDR1 DFQATT, CDR2 SNEGSKA (reference sequence). This CDR3 is CSATITDRGGYTF. CDR3 in DNA: TGCAGTGCTACTATAACGGACAGGGGAGGTTACACCTTC.

This clonotype has at least ten counts. This CDR3 is CAWSVNRDGYTF. The CDR3, as DNA: TGTGCCTGGAGTGTAAATAGGGATGGCTACACCTTC. The chain couples TRBV30 to TRBJ1-2; D not resolved. CDR1 is GTSNPN and CDR2 is SVGIG in the germline V gene (reference sequence). The CDR3 spans 12 residues. The germline V and J ends were trimmed by 0 bases and 6 bases, with 8 bases remaining between them.